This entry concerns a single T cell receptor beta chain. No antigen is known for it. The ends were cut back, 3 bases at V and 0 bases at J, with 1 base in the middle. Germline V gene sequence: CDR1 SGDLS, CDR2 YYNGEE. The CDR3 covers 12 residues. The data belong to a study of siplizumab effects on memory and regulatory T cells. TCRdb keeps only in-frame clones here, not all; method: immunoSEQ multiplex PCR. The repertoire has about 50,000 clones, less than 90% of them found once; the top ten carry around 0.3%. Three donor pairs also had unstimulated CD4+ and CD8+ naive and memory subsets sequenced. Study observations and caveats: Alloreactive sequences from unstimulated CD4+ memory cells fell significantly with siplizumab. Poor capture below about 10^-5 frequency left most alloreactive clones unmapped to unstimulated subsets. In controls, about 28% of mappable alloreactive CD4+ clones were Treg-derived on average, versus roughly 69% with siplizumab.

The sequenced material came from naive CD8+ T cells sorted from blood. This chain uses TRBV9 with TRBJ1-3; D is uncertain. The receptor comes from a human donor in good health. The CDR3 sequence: CASSDSGNTIYF. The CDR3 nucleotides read TGTGCCAGCAGCGACTCTGGAAACACCATATATTTT.